This TCR beta chain came from a study of blood T cell repertoires in COVID-19. As for the study in general: Samples of COVID-19 (acute and convalescent) were obtained from the United States, Italy and Spain. T cells, B-cell-depleted T cells, or PBMCs provided the cDNA or gDNA that served as material.

In the study's own analysis: Researchers report that nucleated cell counts were estimated from reference gene primer amplification. Repertoires were generated with immunoSEQ multiplex PCR, while TCRdb's copy carries only in-frame clones and drops some. V, J and clone size were drawn from that table, and D and trimming were deduced from the DNA. The sample has about 51,000 clones, 70% to 90% seen once. V dropped 2 bases and J dropped 0 bases, with 12 bases sitting between them. CDR3 length equals 16 residues. Germline V CDR1 and CDR2: SGHRS, YFSETQ. This clone has a single count. The source material was peripheral blood. The chain joins TRBV5-1 to TRBJ2-1; perhaps TRBD2 as D (5 bases). This receptor was taken from a man of 80 years or more with active COVID-19. The CDR3 DNA reads TGCGCCAGCAGCTTTTTAGCGTCTTCCTCCTACAATGAGCAGTTCTTC. Translation: CASSFLASSSYNEQFF.